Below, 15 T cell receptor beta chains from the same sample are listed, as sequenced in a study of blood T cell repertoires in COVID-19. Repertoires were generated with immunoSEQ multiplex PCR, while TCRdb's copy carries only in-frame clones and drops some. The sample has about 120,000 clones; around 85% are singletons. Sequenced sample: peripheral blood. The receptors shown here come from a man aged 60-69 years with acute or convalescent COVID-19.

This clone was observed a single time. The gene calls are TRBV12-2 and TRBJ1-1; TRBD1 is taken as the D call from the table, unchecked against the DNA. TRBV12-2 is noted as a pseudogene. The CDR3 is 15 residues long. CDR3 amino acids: CASRFRDRGPIEAFF. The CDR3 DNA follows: TGTGCAAGTCGCTTCCGGGACAGGGGGCCAATTGAAGCTTTCTTT.

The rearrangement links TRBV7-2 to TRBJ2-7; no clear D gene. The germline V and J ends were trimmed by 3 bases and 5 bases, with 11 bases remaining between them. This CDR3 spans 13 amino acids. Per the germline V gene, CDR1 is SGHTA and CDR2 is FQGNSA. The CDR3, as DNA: TGTGCCAGCAGCTTGGGCCCGGTCGACGAGCAGTACTTC. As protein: CASSLGPVDEQYF. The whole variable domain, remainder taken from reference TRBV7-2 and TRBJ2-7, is GAGVSQSPSNKVTEKGKDVELRCDPISGHTALYWYRQSLGQGLEFLIYFQGNSAPDKSGLPSDRFSAERTGGSVSTLTIQRTQQEDSAVYLCASSLGPVDEQYFGPGTRLTVT.

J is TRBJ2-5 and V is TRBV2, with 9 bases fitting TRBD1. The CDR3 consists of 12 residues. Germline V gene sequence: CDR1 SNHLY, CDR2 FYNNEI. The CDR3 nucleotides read TGTCTCTCGGGACAGGGCCAAGAGACCCAGTACTTC. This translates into CLSGQGQETQYF.

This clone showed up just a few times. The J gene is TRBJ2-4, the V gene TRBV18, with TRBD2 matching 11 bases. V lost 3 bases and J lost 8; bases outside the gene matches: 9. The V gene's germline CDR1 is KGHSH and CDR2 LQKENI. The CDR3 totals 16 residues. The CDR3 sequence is CASSPGLLAGVDIQYF. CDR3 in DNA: TGTGCCAGCTCACCCGGCCTACTAGCGGGAGTAGACATTCAGTACTTC.

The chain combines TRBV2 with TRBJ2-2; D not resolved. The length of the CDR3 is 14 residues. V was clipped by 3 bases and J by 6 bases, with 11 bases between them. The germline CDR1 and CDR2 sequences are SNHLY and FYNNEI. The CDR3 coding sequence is TGTGCCAGCAGTGAGGCACTAAGTGCCGGGGAGCTGTTTTTT. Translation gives CASSEALSAGELFF.

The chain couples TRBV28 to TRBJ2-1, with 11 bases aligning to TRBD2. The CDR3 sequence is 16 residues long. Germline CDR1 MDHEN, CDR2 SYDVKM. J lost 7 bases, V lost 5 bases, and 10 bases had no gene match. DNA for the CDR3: TGTGCCAGCAGTCCCTCCACTAGCGGGAGTAGAAATGAGCAGTTCTTC. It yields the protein CASSPSTSGSRNEQFF.

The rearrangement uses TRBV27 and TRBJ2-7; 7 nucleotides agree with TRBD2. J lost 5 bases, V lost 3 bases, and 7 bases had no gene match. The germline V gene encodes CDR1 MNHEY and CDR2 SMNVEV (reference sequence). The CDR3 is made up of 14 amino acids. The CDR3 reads CASSFGGRTNEQYF. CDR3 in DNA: TGTGCCAGCAGTTTTGGCGGGAGAACCAACGAGCAGTACTTC.

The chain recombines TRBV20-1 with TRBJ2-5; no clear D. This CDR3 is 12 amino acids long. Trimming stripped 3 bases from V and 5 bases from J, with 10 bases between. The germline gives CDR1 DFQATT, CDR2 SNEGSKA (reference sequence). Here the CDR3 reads CSASLVSETQYF. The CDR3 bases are TGCAGTGCTAGTCTAGTCTCTGAGACCCAGTACTTC.

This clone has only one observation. CDR3 nucleotide sequence: TGTGCCAGCAGCGTAGCAGAGGGATATGCGGGAGAGAAAGAGACCCAGTACTTC. Residues: CASSVAEGYAGEKETQYF. The chain uses TRBV9 and TRBJ2-5; 7 positions agree with TRBD2. This CDR3 spans 18 amino acids. Looked up from germline, CDR1 is SGDLS and CDR2 is YYNGEE. V shed 0 bases, J shed 3 bases, and the junction held 14 bases outside the gene matches. The full variable domain, rest sourced from reference TRBV9 and TRBJ2-5, is DSGVTQTPKHLITATGQRVTLRCSPRSGDLSVYWYQQSLDQGLQFLIQYYNGEERAKGNILERFSAQQFPDLHSELNLSSLELGDSALYFCASSVAEGYAGEKETQYFGPGTRLLVL.

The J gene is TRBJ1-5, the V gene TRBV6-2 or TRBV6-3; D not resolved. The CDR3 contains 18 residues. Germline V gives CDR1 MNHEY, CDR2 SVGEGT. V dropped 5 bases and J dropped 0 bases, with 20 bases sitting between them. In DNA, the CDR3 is TGTGCCAGCAGTAACCCCTCCTTAAGAGGCTATAGCAATCAGCCCCAGCATTTT. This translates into CASSNPSLRGYSNQPQHF.

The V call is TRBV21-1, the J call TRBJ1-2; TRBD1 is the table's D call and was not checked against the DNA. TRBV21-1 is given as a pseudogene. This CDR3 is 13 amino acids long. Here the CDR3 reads CASSKGGGCGYTF. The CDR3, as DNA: TGTGCCAGCAGCAAAGGGGGCGGTTGTGGCTACACCTTC.

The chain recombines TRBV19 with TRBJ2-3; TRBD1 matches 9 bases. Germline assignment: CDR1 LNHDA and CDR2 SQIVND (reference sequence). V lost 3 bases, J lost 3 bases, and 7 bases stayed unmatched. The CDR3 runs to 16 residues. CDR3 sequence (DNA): TGTGCCAGTAGTATTTCGGGACAGGGATTGACAGATACGCAGTATTTT. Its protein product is CASSISGQGLTDTQYF.

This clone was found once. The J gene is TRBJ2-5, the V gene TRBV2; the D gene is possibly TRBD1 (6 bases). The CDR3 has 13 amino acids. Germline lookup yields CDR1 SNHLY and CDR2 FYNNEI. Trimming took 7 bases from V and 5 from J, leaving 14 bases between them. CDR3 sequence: CASTGQPGETQYF. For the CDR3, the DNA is TGTGCCAGCACCGGACAGCCGGGGGAGACCCAGTACTTC.

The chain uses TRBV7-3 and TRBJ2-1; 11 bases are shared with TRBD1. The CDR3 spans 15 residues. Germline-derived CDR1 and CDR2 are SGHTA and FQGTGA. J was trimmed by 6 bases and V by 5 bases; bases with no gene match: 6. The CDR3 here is CASSPRGTGGNEQFF. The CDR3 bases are TGTGCCAGCAGCCCCCGGGGGACAGGGGGCAATGAGCAGTTCTTC.

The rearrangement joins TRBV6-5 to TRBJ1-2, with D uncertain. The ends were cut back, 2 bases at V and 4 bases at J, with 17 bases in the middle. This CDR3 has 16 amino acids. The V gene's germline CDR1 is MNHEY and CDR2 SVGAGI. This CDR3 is CASSYEVTAGFYGYTF. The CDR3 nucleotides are TGTGCCAGCAGTTACGAAGTTACAGCCGGTTTCTATGGCTACACCTTC.